Below are 21 T cell receptor beta chains sequenced from a single sample in a study of T cells after yellow fever vaccination. One entry per CDR3 protein results from TCRdb running MiXCR on the 5' RACE reads. Here the sample spans over 200,000 distinct CDR3 sequences, around 6.7% being singletons. This specimen was CD4+ T cells sorted from PBMCs, taken on the day of the yellow fever booster vaccination. These receptors all stem from a man aged 25-40 years who received the YFV17D yellow fever vaccine.

This clonotype has ten or more counts. This chain uses TRBV7-3 with TRBJ2-3; D gene ambiguous. The V end lost 1 base, the J end lost 1 base, and 12 bases lay between the germline ends. The CDR3 contains 16 residues. From germline, CDR1 is SGHTA and CDR2 FQGTGA. Here the CDR3 reads CASSLNRGLGTDTQYF. As DNA, the CDR3 is TGTGCCAGCAGCTTAAACCGAGGTCTTGGCACAGATACGCAGTATTTT.

This clonotype was observed a few times. This CDR3 reads CATAGGQETQYF. The CDR3 bases are TGTGCCACCGCAGGGGGGCAAGAGACCCAGTACTTC. The rearrangement joins TRBV10-3 to TRBJ2-5; D is possibly TRBD1 (7 bases). Germline V gene sequence: CDR1 ENHRY, CDR2 SYGVKD. V was shortened by 10 bases and J by 2 bases, with 11 bases between the two germline ends. The CDR3 runs to 12 residues.

There are many counts of this clonotype. Written as DNA, the CDR3 is TGTGCCAGCATCCTGGGTAGGGGTGGCGAGCAGTACTTC. This codes for CASILGRGGEQYF. The J gene is TRBJ2-7, the V gene TRBV28, with D maybe TRBD1 (5 bases). Per germline, CDR1 MDHEN and CDR2 SYDVKM. The CDR3 has 13 residues. The ends were cut back, 7 bases at V and 6 bases at J, with 16 bases in the middle.

This clonotype was counted a few times. V usage is TRBV19 and J usage is TRBJ2-3, with D perhaps matching TRBD1 (6 bases). The V gene lost 6 bases and the J gene lost 1 base, with 17 bases spanning the gap. Germline V gene sequence: CDR1 LNHDA, CDR2 SQIVND (reference sequence). This CDR3 has 16 residues. The CDR3 coding sequence is TGTGCCAGTAGATACGGGACACATCGACGCACAGATACGCAGTATTTT. It is translated as CASRYGTHRRTDTQYF.

DNA for the CDR3: TGTGCCAGCAGCCAGGCTTATAGCAATCAGCCCCAGCATTTT. It yields the protein CASSQAYSNQPQHF. The V and J genes are TRBV12-3 or TRBV12-4 and TRBJ1-5; D is uncertain. The CDR3 has 14 amino acids. The V end was cut by 6 bases, the J end by 0 bases, with 9 bases between.

This clonotype was counted ten times or more. The chain joins TRBV12-3 or TRBV12-4 to TRBJ2-3; D remains ambiguous. This CDR3 is 14 amino acids long. Trimming removed 1 base at V and 1 base at J, with 6 bases between. CDR3 in DNA: TGTGCCAGCAGTTTAGAACGGGGCACAGATACGCAGTATTTT. Its protein is CASSLERGTDTQYF.

This clonotype has a count of ten or more. The J gene is TRBJ2-3, the V gene TRBV7-9, with TRBD2 as a possible D gene (6 bases). The CDR3 covers 16 residues. Germline CDR1 reads SEHNR; CDR2 reads FQNEAQ (reference sequence). Trimming stripped 4 bases from V and 0 bases from J, with 14 bases between. The CDR3 DNA reads as TGTGCCAGCAGCTACGTATCCGGGACTAGCACAGATACGCAGTATTTT. This codes for CASSYVSGTSTDTQYF.

This clonotype occurred a few times. The chain uses TRBV1 and TRBJ2-1; the table's TRBD2 call for D was not verified on the DNA. TRBV1 is classified as a pseudogene. The CDR3 has 18 residues. Written as DNA, the CDR3 is TGCACCAGCAGCCCCTCCCGGACTAGCGGGACGCTAAGGTATGAGCAGTTCTTC. Amino acids: CTSSPSRTSGTLRYEQFF.

This clonotype was detected only a few times. The chain is built from TRBV7-9 and TRBJ2-3; D is unclear. The V and J ends lost 1 base and 4 bases respectively, with 12 bases between them. In germline, CDR1 is SEHNR, CDR2 FQNEAQ (reference sequence). This CDR3 region has 15 residues. CDR3: CASSLGAHGADTQYF. The CDR3, as DNA: TGTGCCAGCAGCTTAGGAGCTCATGGGGCAGATACGCAGTATTTT.

This clonotype was seen repeatedly, ten times or more. The chain couples TRBV11-2 to TRBJ2-4; 11 bases map to TRBD2. This CDR3 has 18 residues. Germline trimming cut 1 base from V and 3 bases from J; bases unmatched to any gene: 8. Per the germline V gene, CDR1 is SGHAT and CDR2 is FQNNGV. CDR3 protein: CASSLVAGGPRGKNIQYF. CDR3 nucleotide sequence: TGTGCCAGCAGCTTAGTAGCGGGAGGGCCTCGTGGCAAAAACATTCAGTACTTC. The full variable domain, with the rest looked up from reference TRBV11-2 and TRBJ2-4, is EAGVAQSPRYKIIEKRQSVAFWCNPISGHATLYWYQQILGQGPKLLIQFQNNGVVDDSQLPKDRFSAERLKGVDSTLKIQPAKLEDSAVYLCASSLVAGGPRGKNIQYFGAGTRLSVL.

The chain joins TRBV7-2 to TRBJ1-2; TRBD1 agrees at 7 bases. Unmatched junction bases numbered 5, after V lost 7 bases and J lost 3 bases. CDR1 SGHTA and CDR2 FQGNSA come from the germline V gene. The CDR3 is 13 residues long. CDR3 nucleotides: TGTGCCAGCACACCAGGGGGGGACTATGGCTACACCTTC. It translates to CASTPGGDYGYTF. The whole variable domain, remainder taken from reference TRBV7-2 and TRBJ1-2, is GAGVSQSPSNKVTEKGKDVELRCDPISGHTALYWYRQSLGQGLEFLIYFQGNSAPDKSGLPSDRFSAERTGGSVSTLTIQRTQQEDSAVYLCASTPGGDYGYTFGSGTRLTVV.

Comment on this clonotype: This may be a read error: a much more frequent sequence differs by one nucleotide. V is TRBV7-2 and J is TRBJ2-7; D not certain. This CDR3 has 12 amino acids. Germline loops: CDR1 SGHTA, CDR2 FQGNSA. CDR3 DNA: TGTGCCGGCAGCTTGGGCGGCCACGAGCAGTACTTC. Its translation is CAGSLGGHEQYF.

This clonotype showed up many times. This chain links TRBV20-1 with TRBJ1-1; a possible D gene is TRBD1 (5 bases). Per germline, CDR1 DFQATT and CDR2 SNEGSKA (reference sequence). V was cut by 3 bases and J by 1 base, with 6 bases left in between. This CDR3 contains 12 residues. The CDR3 coding sequence is TGCAGTGCTAGGAGGGGGAACACTGAAGCTTTCTTT. Encoded protein: CSARRGNTEAFF.

The chain combines TRBV12-3 or TRBV12-4 with TRBJ2-7, with 8 bases lining up with TRBD2. After removal of 5 bases from V and 2 bases from J, the junction contained 2 bases not matched to a gene. This CDR3 has 13 residues. CDR3 in amino acids: CASSQGLAYEQYF. CDR3 bases: TGTGCCAGCAGTCAGGGACTAGCCTACGAGCAGTACTTC.

The rearrangement links TRBV6-1 to TRBJ2-1; TRBD2 is a possible D gene (6 bases). Between the trimmed V and J ends, which lost 6 bases and 0 bases, there was a span of 15 bases. The CDR3 has 16 residues. Germline lookup yields CDR1 MNHNS and CDR2 SASEGT. This CDR3 reads CASSTGGASSYNEQFF. Written as DNA, the CDR3 is TGTGCCAGCAGCACCGGAGGGGCCAGCTCCTACAATGAGCAGTTCTTC.

The chain carries TRBV5-1 and TRBJ2-3; D is possibly TRBD1 (5 bases). V dropped 6 bases and J dropped 2 bases, with 22 bases sitting between them. The CDR3 spans 17 residues. Germline assignment: CDR1 SGHRS and CDR2 YFSETQ. Here the CDR3 DNA reads TGCGCCAGCACCAACAGGTCGTCGAGACGAAACACAGATACGCAGTATTTT. Translation: CASTNRSSRRNTDTQYF.

This clonotype came up many times. An end of the junction does not agree with germline; a read error may underlie this. The chain employs TRBV7-7 and TRBJ2-5; 12 nucleotides align to TRBD1. The CDR3 spans 17 residues. Germline V lookup: CDR1 SSHAT, CDR2 FNYEAQ (reference sequence). The CDR3 protein is CASSLGTPGQGAVTQYF. The CDR3 coding sequence is TGTGCTAGCAGCTTAGGAACACCGGGACAGGGGGCTGTGACCCAGTACTTC.

This clonotype has just one count. A much larger clone differs by one base, so this may be a read error. The genes are TRBV29-1 and TRBJ2-1; 9 bases are shared with TRBD1. Looked up from germline, CDR1 is SQVTM and CDR2 is ANQGSEA. The CDR3 is 13 amino acids. CDR3 residues: CSVTGGIYNKQFF. As DNA, the CDR3 is TGCAGCGTGACAGGGGGTATCTACAATAAGCAGTTCTTC.

This clonotype was detected once. The chain recombines TRBV5-1 with TRBJ2-1; tentatively, D is TRBD1 (6 bases). CDR3 length: 15 residues. Trimming cost V 2 bases and J 5 bases, with 14 bases left between them. Germline lookup yields CDR1 SGHRS and CDR2 YFSETQ. CDR3 loop: CASSFQGQRNNEQFF. DNA for the CDR3: TGCGCCAGCAGCTTCCAAGGACAGAGGAACAATGAGCAGTTCTTC.

This clonotype was counted only a few times. V gene TRBV29-1 combines with J gene TRBJ2-5; D possibly uses TRBD1 or TRBD2 (6 bases each). The length of the CDR3 is 15 residues. V shed 7 bases and J shed 2 bases, with 20 bases lying between them. The germline CDR1 and CDR2 sequences are SQVTM and ANQGSEA. The CDR3 sequence is CSAGSPGQGQETQYF. As DNA, the CDR3 is TGCAGCGCCGGGAGTCCGGGACAAGGACAAGAGACCCAGTACTTC. Based on the CDR3 plus reference TRBV29-1 and TRBJ2-5, the full variable domain is SAVISQKPSRDICQRGTSLTIQCQVDSQVTMMFWYRQQPGQSLTLIATANQGSEATYESGFVIDKFPISRPNLTFSTLTVSNMSPEDSSIYLCSAGSPGQGQETQYFGPGTRLLVL.

The V gene is TRBV11-2, the J gene TRBJ2-7, with D possibly being TRBD1 or TRBD2 (5 bases each). Germline CDR1 and CDR2: SGHAT and FQNNGV. The CDR3 is 14 amino acids. Trimming removed 6 bases at V and 7 bases at J, with 19 bases between. CDR3 DNA sequence: TGTGCCAGCAGTCGGGACCGCGGAGAGGGGGAGCAGTACTTC. Protein product: CASSRDRGEGEQYF.